This T cell receptor (beta chain) emerged from a study of CD4 and CD8 cells across lung adenocarcinoma regions. This clonotype has only a few counts. The CDR3 has 14 amino acids. Germline V lookup: CDR1 SEHNR, CDR2 FQNEAQ (reference sequence). The V end was cut by 5 bases, the J end by 8 bases, with 15 bases between. TCRdb redid the calling of the PCR reads with MiXCR, one entry per CDR3 protein. The sample holds over 7,000 distinct CDR3 sequences, 56% seen once. Donors had localized lung adenocarcinoma, a non-small cell lung cancer. The origin of this receptor is a female donor with lung adenocarcinoma. The CD4 and CD8 labels of this study may be unreliable. The chain employs TRBV7-9 and TRBJ1-4; the D gene is possibly TRBD1 (5 bases). Sequencing input: CD4+ T cells from the center of a lung tumor. CDR3 bases: TGTGCCAGCAGCCATACAGGCGACCCCGAAAAACTGTTTTTT. Protein: CASSHTGDPEKLFF.